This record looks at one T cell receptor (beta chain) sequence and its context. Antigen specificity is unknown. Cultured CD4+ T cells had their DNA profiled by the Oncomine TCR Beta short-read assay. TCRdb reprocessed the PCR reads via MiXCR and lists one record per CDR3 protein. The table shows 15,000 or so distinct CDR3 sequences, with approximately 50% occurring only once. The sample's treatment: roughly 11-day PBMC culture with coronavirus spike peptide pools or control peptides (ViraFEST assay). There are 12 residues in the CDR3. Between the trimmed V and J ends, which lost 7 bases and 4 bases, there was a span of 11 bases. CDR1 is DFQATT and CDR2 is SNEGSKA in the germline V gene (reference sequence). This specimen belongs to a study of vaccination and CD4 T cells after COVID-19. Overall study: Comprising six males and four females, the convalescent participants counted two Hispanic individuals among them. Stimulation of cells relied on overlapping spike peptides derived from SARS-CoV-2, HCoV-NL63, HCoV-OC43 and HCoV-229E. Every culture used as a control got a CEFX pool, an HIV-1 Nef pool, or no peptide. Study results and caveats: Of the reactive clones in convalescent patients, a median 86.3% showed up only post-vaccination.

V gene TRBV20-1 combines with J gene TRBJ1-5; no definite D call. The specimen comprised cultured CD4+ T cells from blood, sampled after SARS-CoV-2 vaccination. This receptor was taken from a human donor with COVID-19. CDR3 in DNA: TGCAGTGTTAGCCAAGTGAATCAGCCCCAGCATTTT. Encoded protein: CSVSQVNQPQHF.